This record covers a single T cell receptor (beta chain). There are 15 residues in the CDR3. The ends were cut back, 6 bases at V and 0 bases at J, with 14 bases in the middle. The germline V gene encodes CDR1 DFQATT and CDR2 SNEGSKA (reference sequence). TCRdb re-derived calls from the 5' RACE reads in MiXCR, one entry per CDR3 protein. The repertoire holds about 550,000 distinct CDR3 sequences, with around 24% as singletons. This entry is derived from a study of identical twins. In every case, the donor was a healthy Caucasian. This same sample was also part of a study on yellow fever vaccine responses in identical twins.

This clonotype originated in a woman between 18 and 29 years old in good health. What was sequenced was CD4+ T cells sorted from blood. V gene TRBV20-1 combines with J gene TRBJ2-2; possibly TRBD1 for D (7 bases). The CDR3 spells CSARQGGTNTGELFF. In DNA form, the CDR3 reads TGCAGTGCCCGACAGGGCGGGACGAACACCGGGGAGCTGTTTTTT.